A single sample is the source of the 6 T cell receptor beta chains below, sequenced in a study of blood T cell repertoires in COVID-19. The repertoire was sequenced with immunoSEQ multiplex PCR; TCRdb's copy has only in-frame clones and lacks some. Among approximately 300,000 clones, 85% were seen once, and the ten largest hold under 2%. Sequenced: PBMCs or T cells enriched from blood (not recorded which). The receptors originated from a woman in her 30s who had been exposed to COVID-19.

This chain links TRBV30 with TRBJ1-2; 10 nucleotides line up with TRBD1. The CDR3 spans 12 residues. V lost 2 bases, J lost 8 bases, and 2 bases stayed unmatched. Per the germline V gene, CDR1 is GTSNPN and CDR2 is SVGIG (reference sequence). The CDR3 loop is CAWSRTGGGYTF. The CDR3 DNA is TGTGCCTGGAGTCGGACAGGGGGAGGCTACACCTTC.

For the CDR3, the DNA is TGCACCAGCAGCCAAGTCCCTCCTTATATAGCCAAAAACATTCAGTACTTC. Translating it yields CTSSQVPPYIAKNIQYF. This sequence joins TRBV1 and TRBJ2-4; no DNA check was done on the table's D call, TRBD2. TRBV1 is given as a pseudogene. This CDR3 contains 17 residues.

The rearrangement joins TRBV6-6 to TRBJ1-2, with D possibly TRBD1 on 6 matching bases. Trimming stripped 5 bases from V and 6 bases from J, with 13 bases between. The CDR3 runs to 13 residues. Germline V gene data show CDR1 as MNHNY and CDR2 as SVGAGI (reference sequence). The CDR3 DNA reads as TGTGCCAGCAGTCCGACAGGACTCGATGGCTACACCTTC. Its translation is CASSPTGLDGYTF.

The CDR3, as DNA: TGCGCCAGCAGCCTAACAGGACAGCCCGCAACTAATGAAAAACTGTTTTTT. It yields the protein CASSLTGQPATNEKLFF. The chain joins TRBV5-1 to TRBJ1-4, with TRBD1 as a possible D gene (6 bases). CDR1 and CDR2 from the germline V gene are SGHRS and YFSETQ. Trimming shortened V by 4 bases and J by 0 bases, and 16 bases separated the two germline ends. The CDR3 sequence is 17 residues long.

The rearrangement links TRBV11-2 to TRBJ1-6, with D perhaps TRBD1 (6 bases). The CDR3 has 15 residues. V lost 1 base and J 11 bases, leaving 15 bases between the germline ends. Germline-derived CDR1 and CDR2 are SGHAT and FQNNGV. The DNA of the CDR3 is TGTGCCAGCAGCTTAGTAACAATCGGGACAACACCCCTCCACTTT. Translating it yields CASSLVTIGTTPLHF.

This chain links TRBV7-3 with TRBJ2-1; TRBD2 matches at 10 bases. J gave up 6 bases and V 5 bases, and 16 bases lay outside the gene matches. The CDR3 covers 18 residues. CDR1 SGHTA and CDR2 FQGTGA come from the germline V gene. This CDR3 reads CASSLSRSSGSSGNEQFF. Here the CDR3 DNA reads TGTGCCAGCAGCCTATCTCGTTCTAGCGGGAGCTCTGGCAATGAGCAGTTCTTC.